This note documents a single T cell receptor (beta chain) sequence. Antigen: not known. TCRdb redid the calling of the RT-PCR reads with MiXCR, one entry per CDR3 protein. The data hold 650,000 to 800,000 distinct CDR3 sequences, with 18% observed a single time. This sample was taken from a study of response to subunit inactivated influenza vaccine. CDR1 is MNHEY and CDR2 is SVGEGT in the germline V gene. The CDR3 runs to 13 residues. The V gene lost 2 bases and the J gene lost 8 bases, with 13 bases spanning the gap. Notes on the study in general: Seasonal influenza vaccination, on each occasion, was suggested by the authors to recruit few new T cells.

This rearrangement joins TRBV6-2 or TRBV6-3 to TRBJ2-7; TRBD2 might be the D (6 bases). Sequences were derived from PBMCs from blood, sampled around 5 days after vaccination. The source of this sequence is a man aged 50 or older who received an inactivated influenza vaccine. CDR3 nucleotide sequence: TGTGCCAGCAGTTACGCCGGGAGTCTCAAGCAGTACTTC. It specifies CASSYAGSLKQYF.